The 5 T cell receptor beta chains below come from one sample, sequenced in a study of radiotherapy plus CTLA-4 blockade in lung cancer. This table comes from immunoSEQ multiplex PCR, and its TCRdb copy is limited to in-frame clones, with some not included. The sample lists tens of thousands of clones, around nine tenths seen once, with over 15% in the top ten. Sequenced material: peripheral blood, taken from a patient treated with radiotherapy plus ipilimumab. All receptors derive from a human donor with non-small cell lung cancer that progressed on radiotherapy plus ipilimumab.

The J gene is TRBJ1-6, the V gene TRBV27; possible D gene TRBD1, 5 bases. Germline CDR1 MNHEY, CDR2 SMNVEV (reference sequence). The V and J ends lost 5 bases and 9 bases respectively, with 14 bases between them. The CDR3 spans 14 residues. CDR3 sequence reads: CASSRGTFGSPLHF. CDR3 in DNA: TGTGCCAGCAGTCGAGGGACCTTCGGTTCACCCCTCCACTTT.

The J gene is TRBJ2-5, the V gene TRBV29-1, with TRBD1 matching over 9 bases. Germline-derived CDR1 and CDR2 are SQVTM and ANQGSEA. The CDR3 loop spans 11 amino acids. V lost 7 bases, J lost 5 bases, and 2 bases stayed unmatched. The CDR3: CSGDRGETQYF. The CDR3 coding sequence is TGCAGCGGCGACAGGGGGGAGACCCAGTACTTC.

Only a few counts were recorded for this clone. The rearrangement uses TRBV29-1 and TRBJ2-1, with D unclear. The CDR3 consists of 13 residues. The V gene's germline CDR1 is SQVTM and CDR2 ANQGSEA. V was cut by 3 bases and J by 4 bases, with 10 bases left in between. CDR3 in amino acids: CSVDSARYNEQFF. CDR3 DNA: TGCAGCGTTGACTCGGCCAGGTACAATGAGCAGTTCTTC.

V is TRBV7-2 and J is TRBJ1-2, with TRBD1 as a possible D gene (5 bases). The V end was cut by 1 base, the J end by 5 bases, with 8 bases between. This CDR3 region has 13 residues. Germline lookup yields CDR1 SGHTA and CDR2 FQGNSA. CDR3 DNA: TGTGCCAGCAGCTTAGACAGGCTGTATGGCTACACCTTC. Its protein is CASSLDRLYGYTF.

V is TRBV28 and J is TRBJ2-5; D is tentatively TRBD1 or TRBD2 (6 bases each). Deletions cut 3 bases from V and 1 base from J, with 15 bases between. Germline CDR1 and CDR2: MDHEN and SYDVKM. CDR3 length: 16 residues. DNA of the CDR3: TGTGCCAGCAGTTTCGGGGGCCGCCCCCTCCAAGAGACCCAGTACTTC. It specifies CASSFGGRPLQETQYF. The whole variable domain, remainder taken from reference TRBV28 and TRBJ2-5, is DVKVTQSSRYLVKRTGEKVFLECVQDMDHENMFWYRQDPGLGLRLIYFSYDVKMKEKGDIPEGYSVSREKKERFSLILESASTNQTSMYLCASSFGGRPLQETQYFGPGTRLLVL.